The rows below give T cell receptor beta chains drawn from one sample of a study of blood T cell repertoires in COVID-19. The data were produced by immunoSEQ multiplex PCR, yet TCRdb's version contains in-frame clones alone and is incomplete. The sample has fewer than 350,000 clones, roughly 93% seen once; the top ten hold 2.3%. Sequenced material: PBMCs or T cells enriched from blood (not recorded which). The source is a woman between 40 and 55 years old with acute COVID-19. Both conserved end residues are part of each CDR3. D genes are given only for firm matches. Part of the rows lack a size; the others show once, few, many or a class for expanded clones.

>TRBJ2-3|TRBD2|NA|19|TRBV6-2/TRBV6-3
TGTGCCAGCAGCCGCCGACAGGGAAGAGGGACTAGCGGGATTGATACGCAGTATTTT
CASSRRQGRGTSGIDTQYF
>TRBJ1-4|NA|once|16|TRBV4-1
TGCGCCAGCAGCGCCCAACCTGAGGGGGCTAATGAAAAACTGTTTTTT
CASSAQPEGANEKLFF
>TRBJ1-1|NA|NA|14|TRBV5-1
TGCGCCAGCAGCTTGGGACATAAGAACACTGAAGCTTTCTTT
CASSLGHKNTEAFF
>TRBJ1-2|TRBD1|NA|14|TRBV18
TGTGCCAGCTCATCCACGACAGGGTTGGGTGGCTACACCTTC
CASSSTTGLGGYTF
>TRBJ2-1|TRBD1|NA|15|TRBV7-9
TGTGCCAGCAGCCCTAGCACAGGGGATTACAATGAGCAGTTCTTC
CASSPSTGDYNEQFF
>TRBJ1-2|NA|NA|16|TRBV9
TGTGCCAGCAGCCGCATGGGGGGAAGCGCTGAGGCTGGCTACACCTTC
CASSRMGGSAEAGYTF
>TRBJ1-4|NA|NA|15|TRBV2
TGTGCCAGCAGCGACCAGGGACTCACTAATGAAAAACTGTTTTTT
CASSDQGLTNEKLFF
>TRBJ1-5|TRBD1|many|16|TRBV27
TGTGCCAGCAGTTTATCCTCCGGGACAGCCAATCAGCCCCAGCATTTT
CASSLSSGTANQPQHF
>TRBJ2-2|TRBD1|NA|17|TRBV4-2
TGTGCCAGCAGCCACGCCGGGACAGGGGGGGGGACCGGGGAGCTGTTTTTT
CASSHAGTGGGTGELFF
>TRBJ2-2|NA|NA|13|TRBV9
TGTGCCAGCAGCGTAAGCGGGACCGGGGAGCTGTTTTTT
CASSVSGTGELFF
>TRBJ1-4|TRBD1|NA|15|TRBV11-1
TGTGCCAGCAGCCGAAGACAGGGCGAAAATGAAAAACTGTTTTTT
CASSRRQGENEKLFF
>TRBJ1-6|NA|NA|16|TRBV6-5
TGTGCCAGCAGTTCACCCGGGGGGAGCTATAATTCACCCCTCCACTTT
CASSSPGGSYNSPLHF
>TRBJ1-2|NA|NA|14|TRBV7-9
TGTGCCAGCATCCGACTGGCGGGACGAAGCGGCTACACCTTC
CASIRLAGRSGYTF
>TRBJ1-5|NA|NA|14|TRBV3-1/TRBV3-2
TGTGCCAGCAGCCAAGACAGGGGTAATCAGCCCCAGCATTTT
CASSQDRGNQPQHF
>TRBJ1-2|NA|NA|15|TRBV19
TGTGCCAGTAGTATCAACCTGGCCAGGGTCTGGGGCTACACCTTC
CASSINLARVWGYTF
>TRBJ2-3|NA|NA|15|TRBV13
TGTGCCAGCAGCTTAGGGCAGAACGTGGCAGATACGCAGTATTTT
CASSLGQNVADTQYF
>TRBJ1-6|NA|NA|16|TRBV9
TGTGCCAGCAGCGTAGGGGCCCCTGGTAATAATTCACCCCTCCACTTT
CASSVGAPGNNSPLHF
>TRBJ1-3|NA|NA|13|TRBV30
TGTGCCTCACAACAGAGCTCTGGAAACACCATATATTTT
CASQQSSGNTIYF
>TRBJ2-7|NA|NA|11|TRBV2
TGTGCCAGCAGTGTAACCGGGGAGCAGTACTTC
CASSVTGEQYF
>TRBJ2-3|TRBD1|NA|17|TRBV28
TGTGCCAGCAGTTTGAGGGGGCGCTACTCTAGCACAGATACGCAGTATTTT
CASSLRGRYSSTDTQYF
>TRBJ1-2|NA|once|16|TRBV19
TGTGCCAGTATGCCCCCCTCCCGGGAGGGCTTTTATGGCTACACCTTC
CASMPPSREGFYGYTF
>TRBJ2-1|NA|NA|17|TRBV2
TGTGCCAGCAGAGCAACTCCGGGACACCCGTTAAGGGATGAGCAGTTCTTC
CASRATPGHPLRDEQFF
>TRBJ2-2|TRBD2|NA|16|TRBV5-1
TGCGCCAGCAGCCCCCTAGCGGGGGGGCCTGTCGGGGAGCTGTTTTTT
CASSPLAGGPVGELFF
>TRBJ2-1|NA|NA|16|TRBV24-1
TGTGCCACCAGCGCCGCACCGGGAAGGAGTTACAATGAGCAGTTCTTC
CATSAAPGRSYNEQFF
>TRBJ1-5|NA|NA|13|TRBV19
TGTGCCAGTAGTCGAGTACCCGATCAGCCCCAGCATTTT
CASSRVPDQPQHF
>TRBJ1-6|TRBD1|few|15|TRBV19
TGTGCCAGTAGTAGGACAGGGGGCGTAAATTCACCCCTCCACTTT
CASSRTGGVNSPLHF
>TRBJ2-1|TRBD1|NA|14|TRBV11-3
TGTGCCAGCAGCAAACAGGGGCTACACAATGAGCAGTTCTTC
CASSKQGLHNEQFF
>TRBJ2-7|NA|NA|16|TRBV11-2
TGTGCCAGCAGCTTAAGTGCCCAGTCCGCCTCCTACGAGCAGTACTTC
CASSLSAQSASYEQYF
>TRBJ1-3|NA|once|13|TRBV12-3/TRBV12-4
TGTGCCAGCAGTAGCCTCTCTGGAAACACCATATATTTT
CASSSLSGNTIYF
>TRBJ2-6|NA|NA|15|TRBV19
TGTGCCAGTAGGCGACAGGCGTACGGGGCCAACGTCCTGACTTTC
CASRRQAYGANVLTF
>TRBJ2-5|NA|NA|13|TRBV5-1
TGCGCCAGCAGCTTGGAAAGGGGGGAGACCCAGTACTTC
CASSLERGETQYF
>TRBJ2-5|NA|NA|13|TRBV15
TGTGCCACCAGCACCGACAGAGAAGAGACCCAGTACTTC
CATSTDREETQYF
>TRBJ2-7|TRBD1|NA|14|TRBV10-3
TGTGCCATCAGTGTAGGAGACAGGGGCTACGAGCAGTACTTC
CAISVGDRGYEQYF
>TRBJ1-6|TRBD1|NA|16|TRBV4-1
TGCGCCAGCAGCCAACGGACAGGGGGCGCGGCTGCACCCCTCCACTTT
CASSQRTGGAAAPLHF
>TRBJ1-1|TRBD1|NA|14|TRBV6-5
TGTGCCAGCAGTTCCCGACAGGGCGACACTGAAGCTTTCTTT
CASSSRQGDTEAFF
>TRBJ1-2|NA|NA|14|TRBV11-2
TGTGCCAGCAGCTTAGGACAGGCGAACTATGGCTACACCTTC
CASSLGQANYGYTF
>TRBJ1-2|NA|NA|15|TRBV28
TGTGCCAGCAGTTTGGCGGTGACTCAGCGGGGTGGCTACACCTTC
CASSLAVTQRGGYTF
>TRBJ2-7|TRBD2|NA|15|TRBV20-1
TGCAGTGCTAGTAGACCCCGGGGGGACGCCTACGAGCAGTACTTC
CSASRPRGDAYEQYF
>TRBJ2-5|TRBD2|NA|18|TRBV13
TGTGCCAGCAGCTTATCAATCCTCATAGCGGGGCCTCAAGAGACCCAGTACTTC
CASSLSILIAGPQETQYF
>TRBJ1-1|NA|NA|15|TRBV6-5
TGTGCCAGCAGTCACCCGGGGAAGAAGAACACTGAAGCTTTCTTT
CASSHPGKKNTEAFF
>TRBJ2-1|TRBD2|NA|16|TRBV7-2
TGTGCCAGCAGCTCGGCTAGCGGGGGGGCCCAAATGGAGCAGTTCTTC
CASSSASGGAQMEQFF